This section outlines one T cell receptor (beta chain) sequence together with its context. Its specificity is not known. The sample originates from a study of T cell repertoires in cytomegalovirus infection. The V end lost 4 bases, the J end lost 3 bases, and 11 bases lay between the germline ends. This CDR3 region has 14 residues. In germline, CDR1 is SGHDT, CDR2 YYEEEE. MiXCR, applied by TCRdb to the reads, yields one record per CDR3 protein. The table records approximately 770,000 distinct CDR3 sequences, roughly 29% of them present only once. The receptor's source is a human donor in good health (CMV status not recorded). Some clones in this sample may be carry-over from other donors' samples. The V gene is TRBV5-6, the J gene TRBJ2-1, with D perhaps assigned TRBD1 or TRBD2 (5 bases each). Here the sequenced sample was cultured CD8+ T cells from PBMCs, taken from culture after CMV antigen stimulation. In nucleotides, the CDR3 is TGTGCCAGCAGCCCGAGGGGCCACTACAATGAGCAGTTCTTC. Protein sequence: CASSPRGHYNEQFF.